The sample holds one count of the clone carrying this TCR beta chain. The V and J ends lost 3 bases and 7 bases respectively, with 14 bases between them. The CDR3 is made up of 15 amino acids. From germline, CDR1 is KGHDR and CDR2 SFDVKD. Methods used by the authors: Cell counts per sample came from amplifying reference gene primers. Generated by immunoSEQ multiplex PCR, the TCRdb table keeps only in-frame clones and is missing some. That table gives V, J and clone size, and the DNA gave D and trimming. Altogether 350,000 or so clones are present, about 90% being singletons, with the ten largest covering about 6.5%. The source of the sample is a study of blood T cell repertoires in COVID-19. About the study: The study drew acute and convalescent COVID-19 samples from the United States, Italy and Spain. Nucleic acid was either cDNA or gDNA, and it came from T cells, B-cell-depleted T cells, or PBMCs.

Sequenced input: peripheral blood. This receptor was identified in a man aged 18-30 years with active or convalescent COVID-19. This chain connects TRBV24-1 to TRBJ1-4; D is perhaps TRBD1 (6 bases). CDR3 DNA: TGTGCCACCAGTGATGCAACAGGGTTCAGTGAAAAACTGTTTTTT. Amino acids: CATSDATGFSEKLFF.